The clone carrying this TCR beta chain showed up many times. What it recognizes is unknown. This record comes from a study of beta chain features in type 1 diabetes. Study outcomes and limitations: Researchers report that Type 1 diabetes patients had moderately but significantly shorter TCRB CDR3s across all four CD4+ subsets. Diminished insertions and augmented deletions at VDJ junctions characterized type 1 diabetes patients.

The trim removed 6 bases at V and 5 bases at J, leaving 8 bases unmatched. The CDR3 sequence is 15 residues long. Germline CDR1 is MNHEY and CDR2 is SVGAGI. All of the isolated RNA was reverse transcribed, so expressed TCRB transcripts were sequenced. Clones were sequenced by immunoSEQ multiplex PCR, and TCRdb holds only the in-frame ones, with some missing. The table lists roughly 51,000 clones, around 56% of them singletons. The chain has TRBV6-5 and TRBJ1-3; 9 nucleotides match TRBD1. Sample: Tregs from blood. The sequence came from a woman aged 40 to 50 with type 1 diabetes. The CDR3 sequence is CASSRGTGIRNTIYF. The DNA of the CDR3 is TGTGCCAGCAGCCGCGGGACAGGGATAAGAAACACCATATATTTT.